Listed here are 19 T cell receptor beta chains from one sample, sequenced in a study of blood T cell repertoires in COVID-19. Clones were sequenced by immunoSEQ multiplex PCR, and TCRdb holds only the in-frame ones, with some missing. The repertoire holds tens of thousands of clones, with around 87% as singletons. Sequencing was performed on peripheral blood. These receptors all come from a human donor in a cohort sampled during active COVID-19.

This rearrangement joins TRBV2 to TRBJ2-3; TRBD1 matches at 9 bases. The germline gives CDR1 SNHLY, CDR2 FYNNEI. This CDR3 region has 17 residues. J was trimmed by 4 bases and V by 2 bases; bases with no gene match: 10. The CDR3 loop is CASSERTGVFRADTQYF. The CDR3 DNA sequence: TGTGCCAGCAGTGAACGGACAGGGGTATTTAGGGCAGATACGCAGTATTTT.

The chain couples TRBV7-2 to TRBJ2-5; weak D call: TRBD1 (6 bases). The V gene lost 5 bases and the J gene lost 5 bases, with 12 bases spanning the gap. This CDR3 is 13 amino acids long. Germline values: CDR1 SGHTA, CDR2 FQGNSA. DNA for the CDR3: TGTGCCAGCAGCCGATTGGGGGCGGAGACCCAGTACTTC. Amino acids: CASSRLGAETQYF.

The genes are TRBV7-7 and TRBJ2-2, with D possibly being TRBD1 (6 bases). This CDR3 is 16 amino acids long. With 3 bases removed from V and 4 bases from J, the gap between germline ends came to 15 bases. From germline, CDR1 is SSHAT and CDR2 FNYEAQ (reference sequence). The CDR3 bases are TGTGCCAGCAGCTTGAGGGTCACAGGGACCACCGGGGAGCTGTTTTTT. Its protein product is CASSLRVTGTTGELFF.

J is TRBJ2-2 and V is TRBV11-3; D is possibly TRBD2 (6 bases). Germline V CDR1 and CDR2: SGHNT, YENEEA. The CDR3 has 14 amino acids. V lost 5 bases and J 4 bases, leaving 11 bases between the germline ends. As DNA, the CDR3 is TGTGCCAGCAGCCCGGGAGTGGCCACCGGGGAGCTGTTTTTT. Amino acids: CASSPGVATGELFF.

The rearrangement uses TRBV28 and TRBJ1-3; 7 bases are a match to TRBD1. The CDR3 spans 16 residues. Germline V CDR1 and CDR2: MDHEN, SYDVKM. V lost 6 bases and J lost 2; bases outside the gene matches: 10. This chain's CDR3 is CASRLQGFRTGNTIYF. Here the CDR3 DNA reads TGTGCCAGCAGGCTACAGGGGTTTCGAACTGGAAACACCATATATTTT.

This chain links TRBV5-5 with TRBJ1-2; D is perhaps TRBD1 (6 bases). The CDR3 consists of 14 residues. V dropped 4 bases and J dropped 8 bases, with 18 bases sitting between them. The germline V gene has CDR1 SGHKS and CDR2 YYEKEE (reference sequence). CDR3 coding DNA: TGTGCCAGCAGCCACGATAACAGGGCCCAAGGCTACACCTTC. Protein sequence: CASSHDNRAQGYTF.

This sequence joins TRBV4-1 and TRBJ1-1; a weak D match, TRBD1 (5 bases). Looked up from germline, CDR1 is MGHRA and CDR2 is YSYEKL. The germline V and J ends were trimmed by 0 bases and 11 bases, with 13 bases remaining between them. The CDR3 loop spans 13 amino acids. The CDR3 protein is CASSQDAVGGAFF. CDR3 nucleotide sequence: TGCGCCAGCAGCCAAGATGCCGTGGGGGGGGCTTTCTTT.

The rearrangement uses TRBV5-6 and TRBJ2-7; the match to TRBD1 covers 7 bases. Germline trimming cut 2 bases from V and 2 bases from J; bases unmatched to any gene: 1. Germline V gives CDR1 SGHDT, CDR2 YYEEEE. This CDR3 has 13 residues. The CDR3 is CASSFGQAYEQYF. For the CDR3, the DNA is TGTGCCAGCAGCTTTGGACAGGCCTACGAGCAGTACTTC.

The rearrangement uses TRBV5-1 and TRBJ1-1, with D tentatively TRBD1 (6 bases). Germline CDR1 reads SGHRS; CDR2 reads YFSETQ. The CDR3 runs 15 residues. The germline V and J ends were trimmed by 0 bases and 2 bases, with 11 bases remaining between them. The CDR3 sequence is CASSLGGRGNTEAFF. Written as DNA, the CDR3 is TGCGCCAGCAGCTTGGGTGGCAGGGGAAACACTGAAGCTTTCTTT.

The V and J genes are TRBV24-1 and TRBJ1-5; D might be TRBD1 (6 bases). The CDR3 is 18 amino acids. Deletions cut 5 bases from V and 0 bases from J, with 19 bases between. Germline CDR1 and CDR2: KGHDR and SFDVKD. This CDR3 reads CATSAPGVIPYSNQPQHF. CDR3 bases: TGTGCCACCAGTGCCCCAGGGGTTATACCGTATAGCAATCAGCCCCAGCATTTT.

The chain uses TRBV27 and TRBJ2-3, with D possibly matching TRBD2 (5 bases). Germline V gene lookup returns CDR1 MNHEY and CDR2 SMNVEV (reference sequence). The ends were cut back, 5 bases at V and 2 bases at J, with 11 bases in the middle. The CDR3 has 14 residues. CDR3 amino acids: CASSDRGVTDTQYF. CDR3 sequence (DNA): TGTGCCAGCAGTGACCGGGGAGTCACAGATACGCAGTATTTT.

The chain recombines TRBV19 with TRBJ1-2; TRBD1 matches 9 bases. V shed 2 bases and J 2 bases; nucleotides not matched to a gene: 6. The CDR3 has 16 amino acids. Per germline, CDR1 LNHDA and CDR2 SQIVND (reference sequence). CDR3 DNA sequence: TGTGCCAGTAGTATACCCCAACAGGGGGCGAACTATGGCTACACCTTC. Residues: CASSIPQQGANYGYTF.

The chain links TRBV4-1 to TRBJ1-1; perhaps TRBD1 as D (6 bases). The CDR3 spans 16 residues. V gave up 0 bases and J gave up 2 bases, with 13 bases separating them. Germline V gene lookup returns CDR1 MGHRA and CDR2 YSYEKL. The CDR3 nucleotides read TGCGCCAGCAGCCAAGAAGGGGGGGGACCTAACACTGAAGCTTTCTTT. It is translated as CASSQEGGGPNTEAFF.

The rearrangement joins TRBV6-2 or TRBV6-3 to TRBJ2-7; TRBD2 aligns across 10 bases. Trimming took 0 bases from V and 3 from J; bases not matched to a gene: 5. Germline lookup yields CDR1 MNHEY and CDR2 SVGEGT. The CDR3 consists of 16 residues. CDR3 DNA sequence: TGTGCCAGCAGTTACTCGAAGGGACTAGCGAGCTACGAGCAGTACTTC. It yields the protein CASSYSKGLASYEQYF.

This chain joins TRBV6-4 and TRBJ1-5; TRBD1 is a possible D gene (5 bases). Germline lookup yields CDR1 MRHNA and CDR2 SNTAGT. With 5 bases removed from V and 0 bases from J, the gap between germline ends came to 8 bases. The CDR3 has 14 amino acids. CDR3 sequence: CASSRDFSNQPQHF. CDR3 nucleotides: TGTGCCAGCAGTCGGGACTTTAGCAATCAGCCCCAGCATTTT.

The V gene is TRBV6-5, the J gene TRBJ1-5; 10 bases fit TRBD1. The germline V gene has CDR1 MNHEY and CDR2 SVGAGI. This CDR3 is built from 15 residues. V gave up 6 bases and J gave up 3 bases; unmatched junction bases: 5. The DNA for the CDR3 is TGTGCCAGCAGCCGGGGACAGGGGCTCAATCAGCCCCAGCATTTT. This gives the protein CASSRGQGLNQPQHF.

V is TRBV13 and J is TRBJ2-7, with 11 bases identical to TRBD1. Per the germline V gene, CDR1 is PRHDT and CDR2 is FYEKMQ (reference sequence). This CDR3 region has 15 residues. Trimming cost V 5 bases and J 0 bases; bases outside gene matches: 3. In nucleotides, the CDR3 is TGTGCCAGCAGCGACGGACAGGGGGCCTCCTACGAGCAGTACTTC. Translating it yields CASSDGQGASYEQYF.

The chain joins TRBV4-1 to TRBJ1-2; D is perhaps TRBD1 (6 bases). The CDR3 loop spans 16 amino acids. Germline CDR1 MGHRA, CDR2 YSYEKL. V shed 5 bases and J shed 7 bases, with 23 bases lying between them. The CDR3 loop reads CASSEGTRVGLSGYTF. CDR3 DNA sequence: TGCGCCAGCAGCGAAGGGACAAGGGTGGGGTTAAGTGGCTACACCTTC.

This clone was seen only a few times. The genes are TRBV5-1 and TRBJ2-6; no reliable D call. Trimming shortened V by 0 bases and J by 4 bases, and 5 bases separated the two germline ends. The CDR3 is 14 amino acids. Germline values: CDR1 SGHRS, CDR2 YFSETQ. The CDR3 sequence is CASSLGAGANVLTF. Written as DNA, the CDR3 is TGCGCCAGCAGCTTGGGGGCGGGGGCCAACGTCCTGACTTTC.